Below, 8 T cell receptor beta chains from the same sample are listed, as sequenced in a study of T cell repertoires in cytomegalovirus infection. MiXCR was run by TCRdb on the reads, yielding one entry per CDR3 protein. The sample holds around 530,000 distinct CDR3 sequences, about 26% seen once. Sequencing was carried out using PBMCs. The receptors shown here come from a human donor in good health (CMV status not recorded). Some clones in this sample may be carry-over from other donors' samples.

The chain uses TRBV2 and TRBJ1-1; the match to TRBD1 covers 10 bases. Losses at the gene ends were 6 bases for V and 0 bases for J; bases not matched to a gene: 13. This CDR3 region has 18 residues. Germline values: CDR1 SNHLY, CDR2 FYNNEI. CDR3 coding DNA: TGTGCCAGCAGCAACCTTGACAGGGGGCTTCTCATGAACACTGAAGCTTTCTTT. Translation: CASSNLDRGLLMNTEAFF.

The rearrangement links TRBV19 to TRBJ1-5, with a possible D match to TRBD1 (6 bases). This CDR3 has 15 amino acids. V dropped 5 bases and J dropped 4 bases, with 15 bases sitting between them. CDR1 is LNHDA, CDR2 SQIVND, per germline (reference sequence). The CDR3 bases are TGTGCCAGTAGTCCGCAGAAGGGGGGAAATCAGCCCCAGCATTTT. Its protein is CASSPQKGGNQPQHF.

This clonotype showed up just a few times. The V call is TRBV7-2, the J call TRBJ2-2, with TRBD2 identical over 10 bases. The V segment lost 3 bases and the J segment 3 bases; nucleotides outside the gene matches: 4. CDR3 length: 16 residues. CDR1 is SGHTA and CDR2 is FQGNSA in the germline V gene. The CDR3 coding sequence is TGTGCCAGCAGCTTGAGCGGGAGGGTATACACCGGGGAGCTGTTTTTT. Its protein is CASSLSGRVYTGELFF.

This clonotype was seen ten or more times. The rearrangement joins TRBV7-2 to TRBJ1-4; 9 bases agree with TRBD1. The V gene end was trimmed by 1 base and the J gene end by 6 bases; junction bases not matched to a gene: 0. Germline CDR1 and CDR2: SGHTA and FQGNSA. The CDR3 length is 14 residues. CDR3 nucleotide sequence: TGTGCCAGCAGCTTAGGGACAGGGGATGAAAAACTGTTTTTT. Amino acid sequence: CASSLGTGDEKLFF.

The chain employs TRBV27 and TRBJ2-1, with D maybe TRBD1 (6 bases). Trimming pared 0 bases from V and 6 bases from J, leaving 9 bases between. The CDR3 spans 14 residues. Per the germline V gene, CDR1 is MNHEY and CDR2 is SMNVEV (reference sequence). The CDR3 loop is CASSLSDRGNEQFF. In DNA form, the CDR3 reads TGTGCCAGCAGTTTATCGGACAGAGGCAATGAGCAGTTCTTC.

In this sample, this clonotype turned up a few times. The V call is TRBV6-2 or TRBV6-3, the J call TRBJ2-1; 7 nucleotides line up with TRBD2. The germline gives CDR1 MNHEY, CDR2 SVGEGT. V was clipped by 2 bases and J by 3 bases; unmatched bases: 4. The CDR3 sequence is 15 residues long. The CDR3 DNA reads as TGTGCCAGCAGTTACCACAGCGGGATCTACAATGAGCAGTTCTTC. As protein: CASSYHSGIYNEQFF.

The rearrangement links TRBV7-9 to TRBJ2-7, with 11 bases fitting TRBD2. CDR1 is SEHNR and CDR2 is FQNEAQ in the germline V gene (reference sequence). V was pared by 2 bases and J by 7 bases, with 10 bases of the junction left unmatched. This CDR3 spans 16 amino acids. CDR3 in DNA: TGTGCCAGCAGCTTATATTTAGCGGGAGGGAGAGGGGAGCAGTACGTC. Translated: CASSLYLAGGRGEQYV.

In this sample, this clonotype turned up many times. J is TRBJ1-2 and V is TRBV7-6, with D possibly being TRBD1 (5 bases). V lost 0 bases to trimming and J lost 1 base, with 12 bases between them. This CDR3 region has 16 residues. In germline, CDR1 is SGHVS, CDR2 FNYEAQ. Written as DNA, the CDR3 is TGTGCCAGCAGCTTAGCCGGATTGGACAATAACTATGGCTACACCTTC. This sequence encodes CASSLAGLDNNYGYTF.